The clone carrying this T cell receptor (beta chain) was detected many times. This record belongs to a study of neurological immune-mediated disorders. TCRdb reanalysed the 5' RACE reads using MiXCR and keeps one entry per CDR3 protein. The table shows 45,000 to 55,000 distinct CDR3 sequences, with approximately 5.8% occurring only once. V gave up 5 bases and J gave up 1 base; unmatched junction bases: 5. The length of the CDR3 is 17 residues. CDR1 is SGHTA, CDR2 FQGNSA, per germline. Sequencing was carried out using CD4+ T cells from blood. This clonotype was sampled from a woman in her late teens or twenties with multiple sclerosis. The chain links TRBV7-2 to TRBJ2-3; the match to TRBD2 covers 14 bases. CDR3 residues: CASSPWGLAGGTDTQYF. The CDR3, as DNA: TGTGCCAGCAGCCCCTGGGGACTAGCGGGGGGCACAGATACGCAGTATTTT. The complete variable domain, with remaining parts taken from reference TRBV7-2 and TRBJ2-3, reads GAGVSQSPSNKVTEKGKDVELRCDPISGHTALYWYRQSLGQGLEFLIYFQGNSAPDKSGLPSDRFSAERTGGSVSTLTIQRTQQEDSAVYLCASSPWGLAGGTDTQYFGPGTRLTVL.